This TCR beta chain appears in the sequencing data of a study of lymphopenia after photon versus proton radiotherapy (dated by TCRdb to between 2018 and 2020). At the level of the whole study: The immunological effects of photon versus proton radiation therapy were compared in patients with gastrointestinal tumors who developed high-grade lymphopenia. The cohort included approximately 22 patients with gastrointestinal tumors who developed lymphopenia after receiving either photon or proton therapy. The goal of the study was to describe how the two radiation modalities differ in their effects on the immune system.

Turning to this clone: Its specific antigen is unknown. Base qualities are not provided; no much larger clone lies one nucleotide away.

Overall study outcomes, separate from this receptor: Across the cohort, an inverse correlation was found between a larger post-nadir drop in TCR diversity and overall survival time among patients who died. Relative stability during treatment was observed in proton-treated patients, whereas loss of naive T cells and TCR diversity and gain of effector/memory populations were observed in photon-treated patients. After the lymphocyte count nadir, oligoclonal expansion, especially of CD8+ Temra cells, was observed in photon-treated repertoires, and the drop in diversity was driven by this expansion. The survival association was assessed only in patients who died, and better survival with proton therapy was presented by the authors as a possibility rather than a demonstrated result.

The library relied on the immunoSEQ multiplex PCR assay. Alongside multiparametric flow cytometry, deep sequencing of rearranged TCR beta loci was used to profile the T cell repertoires. The table was pulled from immuneACCESS by TCRdb, which kept in-frame rearrangements only. Such tables lose some clones; where checked, under half of the loss comes from unresolved V genes, and the rest has no known cause. Within this sample are more than 70,000 clones, with around 83% of them counted one time only. The top ten clones comprise 1.3% to 1.5% of the sample. Trimmed from V: 4 bases; trimmed from J: 5 bases; junction bases lacking a gene match: 5. Spanning cysteine to phenylalanine, the CDR3 consists of 13 amino acids. Only the CDR3 portion is preserved as DNA: 39 bases, with reading frame beginning at the first base. CDR1 and CDR2 are read off the germline V gene (reference sequence) as LNHDA and SQIVND.

The rearrangement joined TRBV19 to TRBJ2-7; TRBD2 aligns with 7 central bases. This clonotype was obtained from a man aged 60-69 years with pancreatic cancer. The input for sequencing was peripheral blood, taken from a patient treated with proton-based radiotherapy. The CDR3 corresponds to CASSRAGVDEQYF. The nucleotide sequence is TGTGCCAGTAGTAGGGCGGGAGTTGACGAGCAGTACTTC.